The 2 T cell receptor beta chains listed next were all sequenced from one sample in a study of blood T cell repertoires in COVID-19. The data were produced by immunoSEQ multiplex PCR, yet TCRdb's version contains in-frame clones alone and is incomplete. The table records about 480,000 clones, about 91% of them present only once. The sequencing sample was made of peripheral blood. These receptors were taken from a woman between 45 and 60 years old with COVID-19, enrolled during active disease.

The CDR3 DNA is TGTGCCCGTACAGATACGCAGTATTTT. Translated: CARTDTQYF. V gene TRBV21-1 combines with J gene TRBJ2-3; TRBD2 reflects the table's D call only, with no check against the DNA. TRBV21-1 is a pseudogene segment. This CDR3 is 9 amino acids long.

This rearrangement joins TRBV19 to TRBJ2-7; TRBD2 is a possible D gene (6 bases). CDR3 length equals 13 residues. With 4 bases removed from V and 6 bases from J, the gap between germline ends came to 13 bases. Germline-derived CDR1 and CDR2 are LNHDA and SQIVND (reference sequence). CDR3 sequence reads: CASSSGGVGEQYF. CDR3 in DNA: TGTGCCAGTAGTAGCGGCGGGGTTGGCGAGCAGTACTTC.